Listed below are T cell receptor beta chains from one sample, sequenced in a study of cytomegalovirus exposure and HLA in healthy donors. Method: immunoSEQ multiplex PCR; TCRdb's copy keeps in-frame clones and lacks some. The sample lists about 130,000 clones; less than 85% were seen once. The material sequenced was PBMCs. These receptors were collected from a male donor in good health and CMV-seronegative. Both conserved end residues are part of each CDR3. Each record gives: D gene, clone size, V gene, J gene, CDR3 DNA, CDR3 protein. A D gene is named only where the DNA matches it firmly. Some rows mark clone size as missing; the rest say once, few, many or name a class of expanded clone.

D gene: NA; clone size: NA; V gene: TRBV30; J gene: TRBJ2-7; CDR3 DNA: TGTGCCTGGAGTCAGACTTACGAGCAGTACTTC; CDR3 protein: CAWSQTYEQYF
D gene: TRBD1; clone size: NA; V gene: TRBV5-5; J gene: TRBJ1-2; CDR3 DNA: TGTGCCAGCAGGGACCGGGACAGGGGTAACTATGGCTACACCTTC; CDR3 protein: CASRDRDRGNYGYTF
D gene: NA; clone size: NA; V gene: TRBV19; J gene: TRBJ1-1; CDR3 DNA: TGTGCCAGTAGGATAGCGGGGGAGGGAGCTTTCTTT; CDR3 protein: CASRIAGEGAFF
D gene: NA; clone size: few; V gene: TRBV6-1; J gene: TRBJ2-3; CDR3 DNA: TGTGCCAGCAGTGAAGATGGAGTCTTGGATACGCAGTATTTT; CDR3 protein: CASSEDGVLDTQYF
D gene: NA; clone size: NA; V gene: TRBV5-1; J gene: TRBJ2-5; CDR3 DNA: TGCGCCAGCAGCAGGGCTAGCGGTAAAGGGGGAGAGACCCAGTACTTC; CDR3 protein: CASSRASGKGGETQYF
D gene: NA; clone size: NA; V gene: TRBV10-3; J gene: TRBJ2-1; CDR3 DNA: TGTGCCATCAGTGAGTCGGGAGGTAGCTACAATGAGCAGTTCTTC; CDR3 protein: CAISESGGSYNEQFF
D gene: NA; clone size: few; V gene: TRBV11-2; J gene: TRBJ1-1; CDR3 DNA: TGTGCCAGCACCCCCGGGGTAATGAACACTGAAGCTTTCTTT; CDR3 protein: CASTPGVMNTEAFF
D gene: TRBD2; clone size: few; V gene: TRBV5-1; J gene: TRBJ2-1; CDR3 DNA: TGCGCCAGCAGCTTGTCTACTAGCGGCCTTTTGGGTGAGCAGTTCTTC; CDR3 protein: CASSLSTSGLLGEQFF
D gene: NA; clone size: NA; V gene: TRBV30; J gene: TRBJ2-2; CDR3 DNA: TGTGCCTGGAGTGGACAGAAGAACACCGGGGAGCTGTTTTTT; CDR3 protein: CAWSGQKNTGELFF
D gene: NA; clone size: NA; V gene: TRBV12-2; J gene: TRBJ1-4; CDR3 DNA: TGTGCAAGTCGCTTCTACAGGGGAACTAATGAAAAACTGTTTTTT; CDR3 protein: CASRFYRGTNEKLFF
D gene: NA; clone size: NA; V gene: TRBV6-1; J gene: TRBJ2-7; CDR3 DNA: TGTGCCAGCAGTGAGTTTTCAGGGGCAATTCTCAACGAGCAGTACTTC; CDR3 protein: CASSEFSGAILNEQYF
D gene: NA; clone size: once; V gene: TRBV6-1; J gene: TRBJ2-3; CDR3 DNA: TGTGCCAGCAGTGCCCGAGGACTACCCCGCGGGGCGCAGTATTTT; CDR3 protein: CASSARGLPRGAQYF
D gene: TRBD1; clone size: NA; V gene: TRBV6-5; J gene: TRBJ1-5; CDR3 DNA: TGTGCCAGCAGGGACAGGGGAAGCAATCAGCCCCAGCATTTT; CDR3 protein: CASRDRGSNQPQHF
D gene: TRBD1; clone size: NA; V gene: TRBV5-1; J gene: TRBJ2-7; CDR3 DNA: TGCGCCAGCCGCATCTCTACAGGGGCCTACGAGCAGTACTTC; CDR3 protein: CASRISTGAYEQYF
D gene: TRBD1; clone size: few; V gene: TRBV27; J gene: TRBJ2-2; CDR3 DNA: TGTGCCAGCAGCTCCGGGACAGCGAACACCGGGGAGCTGTTTTTT; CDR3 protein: CASSSGTANTGELFF
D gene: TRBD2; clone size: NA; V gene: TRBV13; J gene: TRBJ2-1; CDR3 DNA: TGTGCCAGCAGCTTAGTGGCTAGCGGGGACTACAATGAGCAGTTCTTC; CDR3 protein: CASSLVASGDYNEQFF
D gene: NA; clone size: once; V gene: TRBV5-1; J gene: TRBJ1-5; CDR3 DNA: TGCGCCAGTAGAGAGACAGTCTATAGCAATCAGCCCCAGCATTTT; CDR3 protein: CASRETVYSNQPQHF
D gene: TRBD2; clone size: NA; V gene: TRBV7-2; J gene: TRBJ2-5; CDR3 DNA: TGTGCCAGCAGCCTTAGCGGGGGAGGTGGAGAGACCCAGTACTTC; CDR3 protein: CASSLSGGGGETQYF
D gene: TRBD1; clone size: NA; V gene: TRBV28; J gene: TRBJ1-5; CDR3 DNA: TGTGCCACCGAACAGTACAGGGGAAAAGGAAATCAGCCCCAGCATTTT; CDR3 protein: CATEQYRGKGNQPQHF
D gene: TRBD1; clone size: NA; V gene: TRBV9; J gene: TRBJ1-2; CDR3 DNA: TGTGCCAGCAGCGTGACAGGGGCAAGTGGCTACACCTTC; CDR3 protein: CASSVTGASGYTF
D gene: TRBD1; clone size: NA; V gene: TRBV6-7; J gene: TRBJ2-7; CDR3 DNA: TGTGCCAGCAGTAAGACAGGGGGCTACGAGCAGTACTTC; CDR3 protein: CASSKTGGYEQYF
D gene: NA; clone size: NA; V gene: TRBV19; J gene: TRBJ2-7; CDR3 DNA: TGTGCCAGTAGTATTTCTTCGGTGTGGACTGCGGACGAGCAGTACTTC; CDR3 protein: CASSISSVWTADEQYF
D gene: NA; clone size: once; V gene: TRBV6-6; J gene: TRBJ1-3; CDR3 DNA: TGTGCCAGCAGCAGACTCGTAGGTAGCTCTGGAAACACCATATATTTT; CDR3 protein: CASSRLVGSSGNTIYF
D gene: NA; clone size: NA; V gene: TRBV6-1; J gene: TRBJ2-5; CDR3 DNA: TGTGCCAGCAGTGAAGGGAGGGAGACCCAGTACTTC; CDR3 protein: CASSEGRETQYF
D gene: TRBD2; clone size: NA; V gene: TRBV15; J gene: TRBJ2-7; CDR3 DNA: TGTGCCACCAGCAGTGGACTAGCGGTGAGCTCCTACGAGCAGTACTTC; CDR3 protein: CATSSGLAVSSYEQYF
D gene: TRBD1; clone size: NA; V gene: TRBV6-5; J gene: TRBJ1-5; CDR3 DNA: TGTGCCAGCAGTTGGACAGGGGGCAATCAGCCCCAGCATTTT; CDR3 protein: CASSWTGGNQPQHF
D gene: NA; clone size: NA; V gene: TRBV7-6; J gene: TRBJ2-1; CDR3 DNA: TGTGCCAGCAGTCGGACAGACGGTAGTGAGCAGTTCTTC; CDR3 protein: CASSRTDGSEQFF
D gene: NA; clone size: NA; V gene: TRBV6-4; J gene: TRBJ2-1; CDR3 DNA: TGTGCCAGCAGTGAGTTCGGGTTGTACAATGAGCAGTTCTTC; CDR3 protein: CASSEFGLYNEQFF
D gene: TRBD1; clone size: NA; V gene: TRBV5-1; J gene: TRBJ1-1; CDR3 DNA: TGCGCCAGCAGAGGGGGGACAGGCATGAACACTGAAGCTTTCTTT; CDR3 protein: CASRGGTGMNTEAFF
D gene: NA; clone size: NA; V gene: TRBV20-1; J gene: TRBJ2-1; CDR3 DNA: TGCAGTGTTTCCCTTAATGAGCAGTTCTTC; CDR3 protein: CSVSLNEQFF
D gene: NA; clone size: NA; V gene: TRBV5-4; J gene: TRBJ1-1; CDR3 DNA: TGTGCCAGCAGCTACAGGGATATCACTGAAGCTTTCTTT; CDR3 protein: CASSYRDITEAFF
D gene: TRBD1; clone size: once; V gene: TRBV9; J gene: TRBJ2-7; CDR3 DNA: TGTGCCAGCAGCGGAGGACAGGAGAGTCCCTACGAGCAGTACTTC; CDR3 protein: CASSGGQESPYEQYF
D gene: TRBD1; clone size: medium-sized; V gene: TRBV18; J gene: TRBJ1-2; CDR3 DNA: TGTGCCAGCTCACACCTACAGGGGGCGCAAAGTGGCTACACCTTC; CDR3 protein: CASSHLQGAQSGYTF
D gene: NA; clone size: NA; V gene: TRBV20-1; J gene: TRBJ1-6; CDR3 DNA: TGCAGTGCGGCCTCGGGGGAGGTCCACTTT; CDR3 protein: CSAASGEVHF
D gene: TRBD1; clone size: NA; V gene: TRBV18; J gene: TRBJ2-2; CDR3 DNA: TGTGCCAGCTCACCGGACAGGGGGAACACCGGGGAGCTGTTTTTT; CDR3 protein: CASSPDRGNTGELFF
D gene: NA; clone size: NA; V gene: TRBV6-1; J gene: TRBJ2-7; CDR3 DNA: TGTGCCAGCAGTGGGACTATCACCTACGAGCAGTACTTC; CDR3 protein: CASSGTITYEQYF
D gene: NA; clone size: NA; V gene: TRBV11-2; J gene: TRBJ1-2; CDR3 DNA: TGTGCCAGCAGCTTTCAGGGCAATGGCTACACCTTC; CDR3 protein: CASSFQGNGYTF
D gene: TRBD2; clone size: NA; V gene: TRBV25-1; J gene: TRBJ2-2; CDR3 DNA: TGTGCCAGCAGTGAAATAATCGGGGGGGCCGGGGAGCTGTTTTTT; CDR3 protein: CASSEIIGGAGELFF
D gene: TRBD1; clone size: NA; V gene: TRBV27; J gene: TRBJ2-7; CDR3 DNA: TGCGCCAGCAGTCCCCTGACAGGGTCCTACGAGCAGTACTTC; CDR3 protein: CASSPLTGSYEQYF
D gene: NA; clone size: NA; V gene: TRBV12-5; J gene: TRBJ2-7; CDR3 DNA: TGTGCTAGCCTAAGGGGGGGTTACGAGCAGTACTTC; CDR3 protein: CASLRGGYEQYF
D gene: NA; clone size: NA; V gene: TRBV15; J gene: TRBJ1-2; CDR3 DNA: TGTGCCACCAGCAGTTACACGCTTAACTATGGCTACACCTTC; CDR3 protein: CATSSYTLNYGYTF
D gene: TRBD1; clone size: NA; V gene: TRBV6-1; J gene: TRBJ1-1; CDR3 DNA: TGTGCCAGCAGTGAAGCAGGGGGCAACATGAACACTGAAGCTTTCTTT; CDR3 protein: CASSEAGGNMNTEAFF
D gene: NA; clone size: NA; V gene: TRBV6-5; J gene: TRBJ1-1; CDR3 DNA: TGTGCCAGCAGACGTGCCGGGGTGGCTTTCTTT; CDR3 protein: CASRRAGVAFF
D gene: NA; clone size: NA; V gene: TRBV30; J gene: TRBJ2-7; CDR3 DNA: TGTGCCTGGAGTGCGTTATACGAGCAGTACTTC; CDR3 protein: CAWSALYEQYF
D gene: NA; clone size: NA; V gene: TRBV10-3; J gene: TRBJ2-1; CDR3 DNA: TGTGCCATCAGTTCCCGAGGTCCCAATGAGCAGTTCTTC; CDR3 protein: CAISSRGPNEQFF
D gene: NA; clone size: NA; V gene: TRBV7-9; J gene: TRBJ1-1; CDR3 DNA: TGTGCCAGCAGACCTACAGGGAACACTGAAGCTTTCTTT; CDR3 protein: CASRPTGNTEAFF
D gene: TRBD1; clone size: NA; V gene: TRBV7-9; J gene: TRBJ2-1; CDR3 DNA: TGTGCCAGCAGCTTCCCGCCGGGACAGTTAGGCCTCTACAATGAGCAGTTCTTC; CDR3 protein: CASSFPPGQLGLYNEQFF
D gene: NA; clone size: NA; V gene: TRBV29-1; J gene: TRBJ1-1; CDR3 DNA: TGCAGCGTTGAGAGGAGGATGAACACTGAAGCTTTCTTT; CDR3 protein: CSVERRMNTEAFF
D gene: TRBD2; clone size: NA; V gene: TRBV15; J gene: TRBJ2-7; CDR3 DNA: TGTGCCACCAGCAGAGAGGCTAGCGGGAGGCTCTACGAGCAGTACTTC; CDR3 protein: CATSREASGRLYEQYF
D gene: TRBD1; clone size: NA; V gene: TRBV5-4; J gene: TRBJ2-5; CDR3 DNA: TGTGCCAGCAGCCCCGGGACAGGGGGCGGAGAGACCCAGTACTTC; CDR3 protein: CASSPGTGGGETQYF
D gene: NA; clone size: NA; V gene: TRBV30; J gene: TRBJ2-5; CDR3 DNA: TGTGCCTGGAGTACTAGGGGGATGGAGACCCAGTACTTC; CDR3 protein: CAWSTRGMETQYF
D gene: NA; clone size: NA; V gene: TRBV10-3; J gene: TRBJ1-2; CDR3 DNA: TGTGCCATCAGTGGTCAGGTCAACTATGGCTACACCTTC; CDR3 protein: CAISGQVNYGYTF
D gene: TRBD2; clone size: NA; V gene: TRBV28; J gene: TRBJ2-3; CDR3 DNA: TGTGCCAGCAGTTCCCTAGCGGATTTTTACGTTGCGCAGTATTTT; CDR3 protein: CASSSLADFYVAQYF
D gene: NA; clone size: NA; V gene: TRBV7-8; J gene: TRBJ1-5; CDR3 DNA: TGTGCCAGCAGCCAGGGTACGATCAATCAGCCCCAGCATTTT; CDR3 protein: CASSQGTINQPQHF
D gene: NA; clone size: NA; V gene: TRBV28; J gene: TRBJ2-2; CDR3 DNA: TGTGCCAGCATAGGAGCCACCGGGGAGCTGTTTTTT; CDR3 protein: CASIGATGELFF
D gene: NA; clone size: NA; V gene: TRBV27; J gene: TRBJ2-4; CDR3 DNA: TGTGCCAGCAGTAAGGAGGGGGCGGCCAAAAACAGTCAGTACTTC; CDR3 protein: CASSKEGAAKNSQYF
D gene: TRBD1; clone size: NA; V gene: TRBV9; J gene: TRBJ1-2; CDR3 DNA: TGTGCCAGCAGCGTCGAGACAGGGGGCTACTATGGCTACACCTTC; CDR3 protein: CASSVETGGYYGYTF